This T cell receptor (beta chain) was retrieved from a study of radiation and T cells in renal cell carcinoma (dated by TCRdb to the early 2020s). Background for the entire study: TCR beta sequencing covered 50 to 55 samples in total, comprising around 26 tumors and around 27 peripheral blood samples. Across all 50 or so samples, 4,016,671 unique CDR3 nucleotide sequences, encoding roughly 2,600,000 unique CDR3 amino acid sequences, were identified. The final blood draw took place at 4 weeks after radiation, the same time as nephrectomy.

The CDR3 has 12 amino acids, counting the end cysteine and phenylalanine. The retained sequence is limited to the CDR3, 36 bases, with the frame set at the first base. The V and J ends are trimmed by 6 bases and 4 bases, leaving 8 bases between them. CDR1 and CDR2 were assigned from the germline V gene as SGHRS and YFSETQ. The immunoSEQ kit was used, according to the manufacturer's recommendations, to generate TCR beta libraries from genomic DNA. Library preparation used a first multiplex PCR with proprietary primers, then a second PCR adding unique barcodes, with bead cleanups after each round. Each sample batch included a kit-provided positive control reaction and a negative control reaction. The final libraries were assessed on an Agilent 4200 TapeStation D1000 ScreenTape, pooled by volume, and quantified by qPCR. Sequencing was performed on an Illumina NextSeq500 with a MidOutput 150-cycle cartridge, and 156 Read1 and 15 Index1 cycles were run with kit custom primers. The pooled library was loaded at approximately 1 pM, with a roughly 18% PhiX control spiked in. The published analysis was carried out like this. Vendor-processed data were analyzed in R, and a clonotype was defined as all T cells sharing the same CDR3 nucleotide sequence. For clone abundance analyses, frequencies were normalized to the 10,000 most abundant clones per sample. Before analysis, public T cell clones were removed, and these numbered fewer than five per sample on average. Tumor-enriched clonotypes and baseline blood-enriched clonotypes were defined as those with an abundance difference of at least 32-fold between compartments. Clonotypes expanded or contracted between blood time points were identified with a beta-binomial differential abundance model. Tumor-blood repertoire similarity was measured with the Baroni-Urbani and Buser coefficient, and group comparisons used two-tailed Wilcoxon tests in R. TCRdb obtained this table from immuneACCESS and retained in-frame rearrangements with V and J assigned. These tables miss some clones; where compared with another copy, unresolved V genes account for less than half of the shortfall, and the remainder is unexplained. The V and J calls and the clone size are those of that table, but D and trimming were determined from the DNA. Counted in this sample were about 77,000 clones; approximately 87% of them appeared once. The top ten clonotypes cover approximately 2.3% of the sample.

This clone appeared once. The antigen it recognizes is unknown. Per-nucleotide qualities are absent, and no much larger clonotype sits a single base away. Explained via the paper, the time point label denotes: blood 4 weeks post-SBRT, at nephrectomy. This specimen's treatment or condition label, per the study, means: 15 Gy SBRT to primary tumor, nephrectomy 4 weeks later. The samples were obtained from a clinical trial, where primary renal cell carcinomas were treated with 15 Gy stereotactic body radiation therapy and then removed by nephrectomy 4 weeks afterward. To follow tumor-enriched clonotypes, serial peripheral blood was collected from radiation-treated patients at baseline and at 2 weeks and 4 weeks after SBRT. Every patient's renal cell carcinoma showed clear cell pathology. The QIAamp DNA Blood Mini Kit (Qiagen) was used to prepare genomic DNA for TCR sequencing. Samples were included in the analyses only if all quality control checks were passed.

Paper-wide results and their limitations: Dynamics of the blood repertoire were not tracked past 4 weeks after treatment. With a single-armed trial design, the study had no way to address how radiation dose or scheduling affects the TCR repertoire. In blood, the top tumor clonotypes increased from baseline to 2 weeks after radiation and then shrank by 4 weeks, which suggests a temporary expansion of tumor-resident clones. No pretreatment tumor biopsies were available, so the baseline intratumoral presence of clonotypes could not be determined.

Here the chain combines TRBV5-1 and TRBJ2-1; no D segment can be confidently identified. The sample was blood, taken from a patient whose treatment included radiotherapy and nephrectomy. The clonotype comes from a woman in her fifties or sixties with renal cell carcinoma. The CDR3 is CASNFEYNEQFF. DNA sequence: TGCGCCAGCAATTTCGAATACAATGAGCAGTTCTTC. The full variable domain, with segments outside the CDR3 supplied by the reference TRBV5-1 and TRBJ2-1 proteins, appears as KAGVTQTPRYLIKTRGQQVTLSCSPISGHRSVSWYQQTPGQGLQFLFEYFSETQRNKGNFPGRFSGRQFSNSRSEMNVSTLELGDSALYLCASNFEYNEQFFGPGTRLTVL.